These 28 T cell receptor beta chains originate from one sample sequenced in a study of T cells expressing NK-cell markers. TCRdb re-called the 5' RACE reads and gives one entry per CDR3 protein, without DNA. In total, the table holds some 410,000 distinct CDR3 sequences. Sequenced input: blood T cells: a sorted CD56 or NKG2C T cell subset, CD4+ or CD8+ T cells, or bulk PBMC T cells (not recorded which). All receptors come from a woman aged 18 to 75 in good health.

The genes are TRBV19 and TRBJ1-5. The germline V gene has CDR1 LNHDA and CDR2 SQIVND (reference sequence). The CDR3 loop spans 13 amino acids. This CDR3 is CASSIGEHQPQHF.

The rearrangement uses TRBV16 and TRBJ2-7. The germline V gene has CDR1 KGHSY and CDR2 FQNENV. CDR3 length equals 15 residues. CDR3 region: CASSPARTQAYEQYF.

The CDR3 is CASSVAPGINEKLFF. The chain uses TRBV9 and TRBJ1-4; TCRdb names TRBD1, which stays unverified in the absence of DNA. The CDR3 is 15 residues long. CDR1 is SGDLS and CDR2 is YYNGEE in the germline V gene.

This chain connects TRBV3-1 to TRBJ2-5; TCRdb names TRBD1, which stays unverified in the absence of DNA. Germline V CDR1 and CDR2: LGHDT, YNNKEL (reference sequence). CDR3 size: 15 residues. The CDR3: CASSQDRGRQETQYF.

The rearrangement joins TRBV6-5 to TRBJ1-2; as DNA is missing, the TRBD1 call by TCRdb cannot be tested. Germline CDR1 MNHEY, CDR2 SVGAGI. This CDR3 contains 14 residues. The CDR3 sequence: CASSYRDRGYGYTF.

The J gene is TRBJ2-1, the V gene TRBV12-3 or TRBV12-4; checking the TCRdb D call of TRBD2 is not possible without DNA. The CDR3 runs to 14 residues. CDR3 sequence: CASSRDSLLDEQFF.

V is TRBV30 and J is TRBJ1-2; TCRdb selects TRBD1, and the lack of DNA leaves this call unchecked. Germline assignment: CDR1 GTSNPN and CDR2 SVGIG (reference sequence). This CDR3 region has 13 residues. CDR3 residues: CAWSGPTGNGYTF.

This chain links TRBV4-3 with TRBJ2-1; TCRdb lists TRBD2, though no DNA is available to test this call. This CDR3 is built from 15 residues. Germline assignment: CDR1 LGHNA and CDR2 YSLEER. CDR3 region: CASSQEFASSNEQFF.

V and J are TRBV5-6 and TRBJ2-3; TCRdb outputs TRBD2, but without DNA this stays unchecked. The germline V gene has CDR1 SGHDT and CDR2 YYEEEE. CDR3 length: 16 residues. CDR3 protein: CASSYPFGAGGDTQYF.

This chain connects TRBV20-1 to TRBJ1-6; the TCRdb call, TRBD1, lacks DNA for checking. Germline CDR1 DFQATT, CDR2 SNEGSKA (reference sequence). This CDR3 is built from 14 residues. This CDR3 is CSAKYQGLASPLHF.

J is TRBJ2-1 and V is TRBV27; the TCRdb call, TRBD2, lacks DNA for checking. Germline CDR1 reads MNHEY; CDR2 reads SMNVEV (reference sequence). This CDR3 is 14 amino acids long. CDR3 loop: CASTIGAPYNEQFF.

This chain uses TRBV4-3 with TRBJ2-1. This CDR3 has 15 amino acids. The germline CDR1 and CDR2 sequences are LGHNA and YSLEER. The CDR3 loop is CASSQDLGNYNEQFF.

This chain joins TRBV4-1 and TRBJ1-3. Germline-derived CDR1 and CDR2 are MGHRA and YSYEKL. The CDR3 covers 17 residues. The CDR3 reads CASSQEGLLNSGNTIYF.

The J gene is TRBJ2-7, the V gene TRBV20-1; TCRdb returns TRBD1, unconfirmable since there is no DNA. Germline V lookup: CDR1 DFQATT, CDR2 SNEGSKA (reference sequence). The length of the CDR3 is 15 residues. CDR3 sequence: CSAYSPRGVSREQYF.

This rearrangement joins TRBV28 to TRBJ2-5; the D call of TRBD1 rests on TCRdb alone, since no DNA is present to check it. Germline V gene lookup returns CDR1 MDHEN and CDR2 SYDVKM. The CDR3 contains 14 residues. The CDR3 reads CASSEVGAGETQYF.

The CDR3 loop reads CASSRKYVVGPDEDEQYF. V is TRBV4-2 and J is TRBJ2-7; TCRdb names TRBD2, which stays unverified in the absence of DNA. Germline-derived CDR1 and CDR2 are LGHNA and YNFKEQ. This CDR3 is built from 18 residues.

This rearrangement joins TRBV7-9 to TRBJ2-1; TCRdb's assignment of TRBD2 cannot be checked, as there is no DNA. The CDR3 sequence is 16 residues long. Germline CDR1 and CDR2: SEHNR and FQNEAQ (reference sequence). The chain's CDR3 is CAGDDLTSGSYNEQFF.

This chain connects TRBV6-1 to TRBJ2-5; TCRdb gives TRBD1 as the D gene, but with no DNA this cannot be confirmed. Germline CDR1 MNHNS, CDR2 SASEGT. This CDR3 is built from 14 residues. This chain's CDR3 is CASTDDRGGETQYF.

This chain connects TRBV12-3 or TRBV12-4 to TRBJ2-1; TCRdb proposes TRBD2, but this gene call is untestable without DNA. This CDR3 contains 15 residues. The CDR3 spells CASHNAALLALEQFF.

The chain is built from TRBV5-1 and TRBJ2-5. The CDR3 is made up of 12 amino acids. Germline lookup yields CDR1 SGHRS and CDR2 YFSETQ. The CDR3: CASSWSQETQYF.

The CDR3: CASSLGGPGTDTQYF. V usage is TRBV12-3 or TRBV12-4 and J usage is TRBJ2-3; there is no DNA to check the TCRdb D call of TRBD1. CDR3 length: 15 amino acids.

The genes are TRBV20-1 and TRBJ2-1; TCRdb proposes TRBD1, but this gene call is untestable without DNA. CDR1 and CDR2 (germline): DFQATT, SNEGSKA (reference sequence). CDR3 length: 17 residues. CDR3 amino acids: CSARDRLAGGKGREQFF.

This rearrangement joins TRBV19 to TRBJ2-7; TCRdb outputs TRBD2, but without DNA this stays unchecked. CDR3 size: 13 residues. The germline gives CDR1 LNHDA, CDR2 SQIVND (reference sequence). Here the CDR3 reads CASKRGSNYEQYF.

The chain carries TRBV6-5 and TRBJ1-4. CDR1 is MNHEY, CDR2 SVGAGI, per germline. The CDR3 is 14 amino acids. The CDR3 loop is CASSLVGSVEKLFF.

V and J are TRBV5-1 and TRBJ2-3. The germline CDR1 and CDR2 sequences are SGHRS and YFSETQ. The CDR3 totals 11 residues. The CDR3 sequence is CASTVMDTQYF.

This chain's CDR3 is CASSEYGTGATGELFF. The gene calls are TRBV25-1 and TRBJ2-2; TCRdb gives TRBD1 as the D gene, but with no DNA this cannot be confirmed. This CDR3 has 16 amino acids. CDR1 is MGHDK, CDR2 SYGVNS, per germline.

The CDR3 spells CASSPGLAGGVETQYF. The V gene is TRBV7-2, the J gene TRBJ2-5; TCRdb indicates TRBD2, and absent DNA this call remains unverified. This CDR3 is 16 amino acids long. Germline-derived CDR1 and CDR2 are SGHTA and FQGNSA.

The rearrangement joins TRBV12-5 to TRBJ1-5; TCRdb's D call of TRBD1 is untestable without DNA. This CDR3 is 16 amino acids long. The germline gives CDR1 LGHNT, CDR2 FRNRAP. CDR3: CASGLVLGQPNQPQHF.